Reported below is one T cell receptor beta chain. There is no known antigen for this receptor. It has no much larger one-base neighbor in the sample; base qualities were not kept. Per the publication, the time point label means: baseline before first vaccination. The label giving this sample's treatment or condition can be read as: meningococcal conjugate vaccine given as trial control. Samples from vaccinated people were obtained from the UK trials COV001 and COV002, which included a single-blind randomized controlled phase 2/3 trial of AZD1222 (ChAdOx1 nCoV-19) in healthy adults. For TCRbeta chain sequencing, PBMC samples from trial participants were taken at day 0 and at day 28 after the second dose. This sample was taken from a study of T cell responses to AZD1222 COVID-19 vaccine (dated by TCRdb to about 2021). About the full investigation: A total of about 250 trial participants underwent TCR sequencing, of whom 207 had received two doses of AZD1222 and 26 had received two doses of the MenACWY control vaccine. Enrollment into the trials was organized by age into subgroups of 18-55, 56-69 and 70-plus years, and those subgroups contained approximately 150, 30 and 60 TCR-sequenced participants, respectively. The full study reports these points: No day 14 peak-response samples were available, so repertoires were characterized only after the peak T cell response. A significant rise in spike-specific TCR breadth and depth was observed after two AZD1222 doses relative to day 0 and relative to MenACWY recipients. The vaccine-associated CD4 TCRs covered the entire spike protein, and the dominant responses fell in regions 160-218 and 743-854. Conclusions about previously exposed vaccinees are limited because only five to seven AZD1222 recipients were SARS-CoV-2 seropositive at baseline. Participants were mostly white British and included more females than males, and it was suggested by the authors that clonal diversity may have been underestimated. Nearly half of unique spike-specific TCRs reportedly recognized epitopes outside regions mutated in the B.1.351 and B.1.1.7 variants. The 56-69-year group was small, and its depth increase did not reach significance, likely because of low power.

The CDR3 regions of human TCRbeta chains were subjected to immunosequencing. The study's processing was this. Repertoire TCRs were matched against a reference library of SARS-CoV-2-specific TCRs generated with the MIRA antigen-specificity platform. Breadth was defined as the fraction of unique TCRs that were SARS-CoV-2-associated. Depth was defined as the fraction of total T cells that were SARS-CoV-2-associated. Using the MIRA data, every spike-specific TCR was mapped to the spike region that the TCR reacted to and assigned to either a CD4 or a CD8 class. Log10-transformed breadth and depth values were compared by one-way ANOVA with Sidak's multiple comparisons tests. TCRdb holds this immuneACCESS table with in-frame rearrangements only. Some clones are missing; in checked studies, unresolved V genes explain under half, and the rest has no known cause. V and J calls and clone size are as listed in that table; D and trimming were resolved from the DNA. The sample table shows approximately 120,000 clones, and 80% to 90% are seen once. 11% of the sample belongs to the ten largest clones.

V lost 3 bases and J lost 5 bases; the stretch between them is 8 bases long. The germline V gene supplies CDR1 MNHNS and CDR2 SASEGT. The CDR3 measures 13 amino acids from cysteine to phenylalanine. Only the CDR3 part of the read is kept: 39 bases, read in frame from the first base. The TCR originated in an adult in good health. Material: peripheral blood, obtained on day 0 of MenACWY control vaccination. The receptor chain draws on TRBV6-1 and TRBJ2-1, with an unclear D gene assignment. The DNA sequence is given as TGTGCCAGCAGTGAGAAGAACCACAATGAGCAGTTCTTC. This yields the protein CASSEKNHNEQFF.